These 21 T cell receptor beta chains originate from one sample sequenced in a study of shared clonotypes between healthy human individuals. Assay used: immunoSEQ multiplex PCR; TCRdb lists only in-frame clones, some missing. The sample contains over 2 million clones, 85% to 95% of which appear only once. The sequenced material came from naive CD4+ T cells sorted from blood. Stated subset: CD45RA+ positively selected. Receptor source: a man aged 18 to 29 in good health.

The CDR3 here is CASSQRILGVAGELFF. The CDR3 nucleotides read TGTGCCAGCAGCCAGCGTATACTAGGGGTCGCCGGGGAGCTGTTTTTT. This chain joins TRBV7-2 and TRBJ2-2; either TRBD1 or TRBD2 may fit D (5 bases each). The germline gives CDR1 SGHTA, CDR2 FQGNSA. Trimming took 5 bases from V and 6 from J, leaving 19 bases between them. The CDR3 extends over 16 amino acids.

The chain recombines TRBV18 with TRBJ2-5; 10 positions match TRBD2. V shed 0 bases, J shed 2 bases, and the junction held 3 bases outside the gene matches. Germline-derived CDR1 and CDR2 are KGHSH and LQKENI. The CDR3 spans 16 residues. The CDR3 nucleotides read TGTGCCAGCTCACCACCGACTAGCGGGTTGCAAGAGACCCAGTACTTC. This codes for CASSPPTSGLQETQYF. Variable domain in full (rest from reference TRBV18 and TRBJ2-5): NAGVMQNPRHLVRRRGQEARLRCSPMKGHSHVYWYRQLPEEGLKFMVYLQKENIIDESGMPKERFSAEFPKEGPSILRIQQVVRGDSAAYFCASSPPTSGLQETQYFGPGTRLLVL.

V is TRBV2 and J is TRBJ1-5; D ambiguous. V gave up 6 bases and J gave up 0 bases, with 12 bases separating them. This CDR3 is 15 amino acids long. Germline loops: CDR1 SNHLY, CDR2 FYNNEI. Here the CDR3 DNA reads TGTGCCAGCAGGCCAAAGTCGAATAGCAATCAGCCCCAGCATTTT. Amino acids: CASRPKSNSNQPQHF.

The chain carries TRBV6-1 and TRBJ2-7; D is unclear. CDR1 is MNHNS and CDR2 is SASEGT in the germline V gene. The CDR3 runs 14 residues. V lost 7 bases and J 6 bases, leaving 19 bases between the germline ends. CDR3: CASTPRSGESEQYF. CDR3 nucleotides: TGTGCCAGCACCCCCAGGTCCGGAGAATCCGAGCAGTACTTC.

The gene calls are TRBV27 and TRBJ2-3; D call uncertain. Trimming shortened V by 11 bases and J by 5 bases, and 17 bases separated the two germline ends. Germline V gene sequence: CDR1 MNHEY, CDR2 SMNVEV (reference sequence). The CDR3 totals 13 residues. CDR3 nucleotide sequence: TGTGCCTCCGCACGGCCGAATCGAGATACGCAGTATTTT. Encoded protein: CASARPNRDTQYF.

The rearrangement joins TRBV15 to TRBJ2-5, with 7 bases aligning to TRBD2. Trimming cost V 3 bases and J 10 bases; bases outside gene matches: 11. CDR3 length: 14 amino acids. CDR1 is LNHNV and CDR2 is YYDKDF in the germline V gene (reference sequence). CDR3 loop: CATSSPAGVQGQYF. CDR3 nucleotide sequence: TGTGCCACCAGCAGCCCCGCGGGGGTACAAGGCCAGTACTTC.

Only one count was recorded for this clone. Other DNA sequences of this sample code for an identical CDR3. The chain couples TRBV28 to TRBJ2-7; D not resolved. Trimming cost V 4 bases and J 0 bases, with 4 bases left between them. The CDR3 consists of 12 residues. Germline CDR1 reads MDHEN; CDR2 reads SYDVKM. CDR3 coding DNA: TGTGCCAGCAGTTCACCCTCCTACGAGCAGTACTTC. Encoded protein: CASSSPSYEQYF.

The rearrangement links TRBV30 to TRBJ1-6, with D possibly matching TRBD1 (6 bases). In germline, CDR1 is GTSNPN, CDR2 SVGIG (reference sequence). With 7 bases removed from V and 9 bases from J, the gap between germline ends came to 16 bases. The CDR3 covers 13 residues. This chain's CDR3 is CASGGAGGSPLHF. In DNA form, the CDR3 reads TGTGCCTCCGGGGGGGCCGGTGGTTCACCCCTCCACTTT.

The CDR3 protein is CASSYQQGTIEAFF. In DNA, the CDR3 is TGTGCCAGCAGTTACCAACAGGGGACCATTGAAGCTTTCTTT. The V call is TRBV2, the J call TRBJ1-1; TRBD1 aligns across 7 bases. There are 14 residues in the CDR3. V lost 5 bases and J lost 7; bases outside the gene matches: 10. Germline assignment: CDR1 SNHLY and CDR2 FYNNEI. The full variable domain, with the rest looked up from reference TRBV2 and TRBJ1-1, is EPEVTQTPSHQVTQMGQEVILRCVPISNHLYFYWYRQILGQKVEFLVSFYNNEISEKSEIFDDQFSVERPDGSNFTLKIRSTKLEDSAMYFCASSYQQGTIEAFFGQGTRLTVV.

The gene calls are TRBV9 and TRBJ1-2, with 8 bases identical to TRBD1. Trimming cost V 4 bases and J 3 bases; bases outside gene matches: 5. Germline V lookup: CDR1 SGDLS, CDR2 YYNGEE. The CDR3 loop spans 14 amino acids. For the CDR3, the DNA is TGTGCCAGCAGCAGAATACAGGGGGACTATGGCTACACCTTC. It specifies CASSRIQGDYGYTF.

This chain joins TRBV2 and TRBJ2-1, with TRBD2 identical over 10 bases. Germline V gene sequence: CDR1 SNHLY, CDR2 FYNNEI. This CDR3 is 15 amino acids long. Losses at the gene ends were 6 bases for V and 2 bases for J; bases not matched to a gene: 4. The CDR3 nucleotides are TGTGCCAGCAGCCCGGGGACTAGCGCCTACAATGAGCAGTTCTTC. Translation gives CASSPGTSAYNEQFF.

About this clone: Other nucleotide sequences from this sample produce the same CDR3. The gene calls are TRBV6-5 and TRBJ1-2; 8 bases agree with TRBD1. CDR1 MNHEY and CDR2 SVGAGI come from the germline V gene. V trimming: 3 bases; J trimming: 8 bases; junction bases outside the gene matches: 5. The CDR3 is 13 residues long. The CDR3 DNA is TGTGCCAGCAGTTATGGACAGGGTTGGGGCTACACCTTC. Amino acids: CASSYGQGWGYTF.

This clone was seen just once. The J gene is TRBJ2-1, the V gene TRBV5-5; 11 positions agree with TRBD2. The V segment lost 2 bases and the J segment 8 bases; nucleotides outside the gene matches: 12. This CDR3 is built from 17 residues. Per the germline V gene, CDR1 is SGHKS and CDR2 is YYEKEE (reference sequence). In nucleotides, the CDR3 is TGTGCCAGCAGCTTCGGGCTTATAGCGGGAGGGCGCGATGAGCAGTTCTTC. Translating gives CASSFGLIAGGRDEQFF.

This clone was picked up one time. The rearrangement joins TRBV10-3 to TRBJ2-6; possibly TRBD1 for D (5 bases). This CDR3 has 17 residues. Trimming removed 3 bases from V and 1 base from J, with 13 bases in between. Germline assignment: CDR1 ENHRY and CDR2 SYGVKD. For the CDR3, the DNA is TGTGCCATCAGTGAAGGGGTACTGGCTTCTGGGGCCAACGTCCTGACTTTC. It yields the protein CAISEGVLASGANVLTF.

This clone showed up just once. The rearrangement joins TRBV7-9 to TRBJ1-6; D is unresolved. The CDR3 covers 11 residues. Per the germline V gene, CDR1 is SEHNR and CDR2 is FQNEAQ (reference sequence). Trimming left V 3 bases short and J 10 bases short, with 4 bases between. The CDR3 region is CASSFGSPLHF. The DNA for the CDR3 is TGTGCCAGCAGCTTCGGGTCACCCCTCCACTTT.

Points on this clone: Other DNA sequences in the same sample also yield this CDR3. The chain recombines TRBV7-6 with TRBJ2-5; D not resolved. Trimming stripped 5 bases from V and 1 base from J, with 2 bases between. The germline gives CDR1 SGHVS, CDR2 FNYEAQ. This CDR3 is built from 11 residues. In DNA, the CDR3 is TGTGCCAGCAGCGCCCAAGAGACCCAGTACTTC. Protein product: CASSAQETQYF.

The rearrangement links TRBV6-5 to TRBJ1-2; D is perhaps TRBD1 (5 bases). Looked up from germline, CDR1 is MNHEY and CDR2 is SVGAGI. The CDR3 has 13 residues. Trimming stripped 10 bases from V and 1 base from J, with 13 bases between. CDR3 region: CATARGVNYGYTF. Written as DNA, the CDR3 is TGTGCCACCGCACGGGGCGTTAACTATGGCTACACCTTC.

The chain combines TRBV30 with TRBJ1-3, with D possibly being TRBD1 (5 bases). Looked up from germline, CDR1 is GTSNPN and CDR2 is SVGIG (reference sequence). The V and J ends lost 3 bases and 6 bases respectively, with 18 bases between them. The CDR3 spans 15 residues. CDR3: CAWSRRGLRENTIYF. CDR3 nucleotide sequence: TGTGCCTGGAGCCGACGAGGCCTCAGGGAAAACACCATATATTTT. Combining the CDR3 with reference TRBV30 and TRBJ1-3 gives the whole variable domain SQTIHQWPATLVQPVGSPLSLECTVEGTSNPNLYWYRQAAGRGLQLLFYSVGIGQISSEVPQNLSASRPQDRQFILSSKKLLLSDSGFYLCAWSRRGLRENTIYFGEGSWLTVV.

The J gene is TRBJ2-3, the V gene TRBV2; no reliable D call. V shed 7 bases and J shed 1 base, with 21 bases lying between them. The CDR3 loop spans 17 amino acids. Per the germline V gene, CDR1 is SNHLY and CDR2 is FYNNEI. CDR3 DNA: TGTGCCAGCATTGGATTAAACACGCGACGGGGCACAGATACGCAGTATTTT. This codes for CASIGLNTRRGTDTQYF.

The chain employs TRBV4-3 and TRBJ2-4, with a weak D call TRBD2 (5 bases). Germline V gene data show CDR1 as LGHNA and CDR2 as YSLEER. The CDR3 contains 18 residues. The ends were cut back, 0 bases at V and 0 bases at J, with 15 bases in the middle. For the CDR3, the DNA is TGCGCCAGCAGCCAAGATCGAGCGGCGGACCTAGCCAAAAACATTCAGTACTTC. It is translated as CASSQDRAADLAKNIQYF.

On this clone: The same CDR3 is also encoded by other DNA sequences in this sample. This chain joins TRBV2 and TRBJ2-1; 13 bases are a match to TRBD2. V lost 2 bases, J lost 6 bases, and 1 base stayed unmatched. The CDR3 covers 15 residues. Germline lookup yields CDR1 SNHLY and CDR2 FYNNEI. CDR3 amino acids: CASSERTSGSNEQFF. CDR3 nucleotide sequence: TGTGCCAGCAGTGAACGGACTAGCGGGAGCAATGAGCAGTTCTTC.